The rows below give T cell receptor beta chains drawn from one sample of a study of identical twins. MiXCR, applied by TCRdb to the 5' RACE reads, yields one record per CDR3 protein. The sample consists of 1.5 million to 2 million distinct CDR3 sequences, about 32% of them appearing once. The specimen sequenced was cord blood. The receptor set was obtained from a newborn girl in good health. Each CDR3 is given with its conserved first and last residue. D genes are given only for firm matches. Rows give clone size only sometimes, using once, few, many, or a class for an expanded clone.

>TRBD2|15|TRBJ2-1|TRBV5-1|few
CASRAPAGAWDEQFF
TGCGCCAGCAGGGCCCCAGCGGGAGCTTGGGATGAACAGTTCTTC
>TRBD2|19|TRBJ2-1|TRBV7-2|NA
CASSLSRWGAGLSYNEQFF
TGTGCCAGCAGCTTATCCCGTTGGGGAGCGGGACTCTCCTACAATGAGCAGTTCTTC
>TRBD1|14|TRBJ2-5|TRBV12-3/TRBV12-4|few
CASSPTGGYETQYF
TGTGCCAGCAGTCCGACAGGGGGTTATGAGACCCAGTACTTC
>NA|16|TRBJ2-1|TRBV7-2|NA
CASSPRGTQEKETQFF
TGTGCCAGCAGCCCCCGGGGGACTCAAGAGAAAGAGACCCAGTTCTTC
>TRBD2|18|TRBJ2-1|TRBV24-1|many
CATSGGTSGRFPYNEQFF
TGTGCCACCAGTGGGGGGACTAGCGGGAGATTCCCCTACAATGAGCAGTTCTTC
>NA|15|TRBJ1-1|TRBV12-3/TRBV12-4|many
CASSPRQGMNTEAFF
TGTGCCAGCAGCCCCCGTCAGGGGATGAACACTGAAGCTTTCTTT
>NA|15|TRBJ2-2|TRBV20-1|NA
CSASNAGRNTGELFF
TGCAGTGCTAGTAACGCGGGAAGGAACACCGGGGAGCTGTTTTTT
>NA|16|TRBJ2-3|TRBV20-1|NA
CSARVVGLATTDTQYF
TGCAGTGCTAGAGTAGTGGGGCTAGCGACCACAGATACGCAGTATTTT
>TRBD1|15|TRBJ1-5|TRBV10-3|NA
CAISELTGVNQPQHF
TGTGCCATCAGTGAACTAACAGGGGTCAATCAGCCCCAGCATTTT
>NA|14|TRBJ1-4|TRBV5-1|NA
CASSLAVKGEKLFF
TGCGCCAGCAGCTTGGCAGTCAAGGGTGAAAAACTGTTTTTT
>TRBD1|15|TRBJ2-5|TRBV9|NA
CASSVGDRAQETQYF
TGTGCCAGCAGCGTAGGAGACAGGGCCCAAGAGACCCAGTACTTC
>NA|14|TRBJ1-6|TRBV20-1|NA
CSLGWRDDNSPLHF
TGCAGCCTAGGGTGGCGAGACGATAATTCACCCCTCCACTTT
>TRBD1|11|TRBJ1-2|TRBV29-1|NA
CSVATGAGYTF
TGCAGCGTAGCGACAGGGGCGGGCTACACCTTC
>TRBD1|15|TRBJ2-5|TRBV2|few
CASRRIRDRLVTQYF
TGTGCCAGCAGACGGATCCGGGACAGGCTAGTGACCCAGTACTTC
>NA|13|TRBJ1-6|TRBV10-3|few
CAISDIGNSPLHF
TGTGCCATCAGTGACATTGGTAATTCACCCCTCCACTTT
>TRBD1|15|TRBJ2-7|TRBV19|NA
CASSILSGTAYEQYF
TGTGCCAGTAGTATCTTGTCAGGGACAGCGTACGAGCAGTACTTC
>TRBD1|15|TRBJ1-2|TRBV5-1|few
CASSLESGGNYGYTF
TGCGCCAGCAGCTTGGAGTCAGGGGGCAACTATGGCTACACCTTC
>TRBD1|14|TRBJ1-1|TRBV6-5|NA
CASRGTVPNTEAFF
TGTGCCAGCAGGGGGACAGTCCCGAACACTGAAGCTTTCTTT
>NA|12|TRBJ1-1|TRBV12-3/TRBV12-4|NA
CASIVRGTEAFF
TGTGCCAGCATTGTTCGGGGCACTGAAGCTTTCTTT
>NA|13|TRBJ1-6|TRBV3-1|NA
CASSRRGGSPLHF
TGTGCCAGCAGCCGGCGCGGGGGTTCACCCCTCCACTTT
>NA|16|TRBJ2-3|TRBV27|NA
CASSFSVLTLSDTQYF
TGTGCCAGCAGTTTCAGTGTTTTGACGTTGTCAGATACGCAGTATTTT
>NA|16|TRBJ2-3|TRBV4-1|few
CASARGDGIGPDTQYF
TGCGCCAGCGCCCGGGGCGACGGGATTGGCCCAGATACGCAGTATTTT
>TRBD1|19|TRBJ2-3|TRBV12-3/TRBV12-4|NA
CASNRGQGAVWTSPDTQYF
TGTGCCAGCAACCGCGGACAGGGGGCGGTGTGGACTAGCCCAGATACGCAGTATTTT
>NA|13|TRBJ1-2|TRBV30|NA
CAWTTGLGYGYTF
TGTGCCTGGACTACAGGGTTGGGCTATGGCTACACCTTC
>NA|14|TRBJ2-5|TRBV4-2|NA
CASSHSASKETQYF
TGTGCCAGCAGCCATTCCGCGTCCAAAGAGACCCAGTACTTC
>NA|13|TRBJ1-2|TRBV20-1|NA
CSARDIREYGYTF
TGCAGTGCTAGAGATATCAGGGAGTATGGCTACACCTTC
>NA|13|TRBJ2-7|TRBV27|many
CASSLRGYYEQYF
TGTGCCAGCAGTTTGAGGGGCTACTACGAGCAGTACTTC
>TRBD2|14|TRBJ2-3|TRBV7-9|NA
CASSQRGEADTQYF
TGTGCCAGCAGCCAGCGGGGTGAGGCAGATACGCAGTATTTT
>TRBD2|16|TRBJ2-1|TRBV29-1|NA
CSVEGGSSGDYNEQFF
TGCAGCGTTGAAGGGGGGTCTAGCGGGGACTACAATGAGCAGTTCTTC
>NA|14|TRBJ2-3|TRBV15|NA
CATSRVDSPYTQYF
TGTGCCACCAGCAGAGTAGACAGCCCTTATACGCAGTATTTT
>TRBD1|21|TRBJ2-5|TRBV2|NA
CASSENSDLRTGVGGYNEQYF
TGTGCCAGCAGTGAAAACAGTGACCTGCGGACAGGGGTCGGCGGGTACAATGAGCAGTACTTC
>TRBD2|17|TRBJ2-5|TRBV3-1|few
CASSQVVSGGDQETQYF
TGTGCCAGCAGCCAAGTGGTTAGCGGGGGGGATCAAGAGACCCAGTACTTC
>NA|15|TRBJ2-3|TRBV7-2|NA
CASSLRLSVTDTQYF
TGTGCCAGCAGCTTAAGACTATCCGTCACAGATACGCAGTATTTT
>NA|14|TRBJ2-1|TRBV24-1|few
CAATGTADYNEQFF
TGTGCCGCGACCGGGACGGCCGACTACAATGAGCAGTTCTTC
>TRBD1|17|TRBJ2-6|TRBV6-1|NA
CASSRDRGDSGANVLTF
TGTGCCAGCAGTAGGGACAGGGGGGACTCTGGGGCCAACGTCCTGACTTTC
>TRBD2|16|TRBJ2-3|TRBV12-3/TRBV12-4|few
CASSHPTSGKTDTQYF
TGTGCCAGCAGTCACCCGACTAGCGGGAAGACAGATACGCAGTATTTT
>TRBD2|15|TRBJ2-7|TRBV12-3/TRBV12-4|NA
CASSRLSGGGYEQYF
TGTGCCAGCAGTCGTCTTTCTGGGGGGGGGTACGAGCAGTACTTC
>TRBD2|14|TRBJ2-1|TRBV7-9|NA
CASSLWTRYNEQFF
TGTGCCAGCAGCTTGTGGACTAGATACAATGAGCAGTTCTTC
>NA|14|TRBJ2-7|TRBV7-6|NA
CASSSLTGSAEQYF
TGTGCCAGCAGCTCACTAACTGGGTCGGCCGAGCAGTACTTC
>TRBD1|16|TRBJ1-2|TRBV29-1|NA
CSVVLYGTGGGGGYTF
TGCAGCGTTGTTCTTTATGGGACAGGGGGCGGCGGAGGCTACACCTTC
>TRBD1|14|TRBJ1-6|TRBV28|NA
CASSITGDTSPLHF
TGTGCCAGCAGTATAACAGGGGACACTTCACCCCTCCACTTT
>NA|15|TRBJ2-7|TRBV14|once
CASSQVSSGANEQYF
TGTGCCAGCAGCCAAGTTAGCTCTGGGGCCAACGAGCAGTACTTC
>NA|15|TRBJ2-1|TRBV6-5|NA
CASRIYLSSYNEQFF
TGTGCCAGCAGGATTTACCTCAGCTCCTACAATGAGCAGTTCTTC
>NA|18|TRBJ2-1|TRBV20-1|few
CSAREDPPGTPSYNEQFF
TGCAGTGCTAGAGAGGATCCCCCCGGGACTCCCTCCTACAATGAGCAGTTCTTC
>NA|14|TRBJ2-4|TRBV28|few
CASKPGGAKNIQYF
TGTGCCAGCAAACCAGGGGGGGCCAAAAACATTCAGTACTTC
>NA|18|TRBJ2-7|TRBV28|NA
CASSLISGAKNYYNEQYF
TGTGCCAGCAGTTTAATCAGTGGAGCGAAAAATTACTACAATGAGCAGTACTTC
>NA|13|TRBJ1-2|TRBV10-3|NA
CAISEGTNYGYTF
TGTGCCATCAGTGAGGGAACTAACTATGGCTACACCTTC
>NA|17|TRBJ2-5|TRBV5-1|NA
CASSLVGGLRYQETQYF
TGCGCCAGCAGCTTGGTGGGTGGTCTTCGGTACCAAGAGACCCAGTACTTC
>TRBD1|14|TRBJ1-1|TRBV20-1|few
CSARDDRGRTEAFF
TGCAGTGCTAGAGATGACAGGGGGCGAACTGAAGCTTTCTTT
>NA|11|TRBJ1-1|TRBV29-1|few
CSIGVNTEAFF
TGCAGCATAGGGGTGAACACTGAAGCTTTCTTT
>TRBD2|17|TRBJ2-4|TRBV2|NA
CASRPLSGVVSKNIQYF
TGTGCCAGCAGGCCCCTTAGCGGGGTGGTTAGCAAAAACATTCAGTACTTC
>NA|16|TRBJ2-3|TRBV2|few
CASNGKGGTRTDTQYF
TGTGCCAGCAACGGTAAAGGCGGGACTCGCACAGATACGCAGTATTTT
>NA|14|TRBJ2-5|TRBV15|NA
CATSRDRGPETQYF
TGTGCCACCAGCAGAGACAGGGGCCCAGAGACCCAGTACTTC
>NA|17|TRBJ2-5|TRBV15|NA
CATSRDRVARQQETQYF
TGTGCCACCAGCAGAGATCGGGTAGCGCGACAACAAGAGACCCAGTACTTC
>NA|14|TRBJ2-1|TRBV28|few
CASSMDLSYNEQFF
TGTGCCAGCAGTATGGACCTCTCCTACAATGAGCAGTTCTTC
>TRBD2|15|TRBJ2-1|TRBV20-1|NA
CSASRVMAGVNEQFF
TGCAGTGCTAGCAGGGTGATGGCGGGAGTTAATGAGCAGTTCTTC
>NA|15|TRBJ2-5|TRBV7-2|NA
CASSPRQSRKETQYF
TGTGCCAGCAGCCCTAGACAATCACGCAAAGAGACCCAGTACTTC
>TRBD1|13|TRBJ2-5|TRBV6-2/TRBV6-3|many
CASSYRQGETQYF
TGTGCCAGCAGTTACAGACAGGGGGAGACCCAGTACTTC
>NA|15|TRBJ2-5|TRBV5-1|NA
CASSFGTVLQETQYF
TGCGCCAGCAGCTTCGGGACGGTGCTTCAAGAGACCCAGTACTTC